This paragraph covers one T cell receptor (beta chain) sequence. Its antigen is not known. The data originate from a study of cytomegalovirus exposure and HLA in healthy donors. The PCR ran on 60 Vbeta and 13 Jbeta primers. Clones were sequenced by immunoSEQ multiplex PCR, and TCRdb holds only the in-frame ones, with some missing. The profile shows 150,000 to 200,000 clones, around 81% of them singletons. General study results and limits: A classifier reportedly called cytomegalovirus status with high sensitivity and specificity.

This clonotype was obtained from a man aged 18-30 years in good health and CMV-seronegative. The sample taken for sequencing was PBMCs.

CDR3 loop: CASSDSGQGSYGYTF. In DNA, the CDR3 is TGCGCCAGCAGTGATTCGGGACAGGGGTCCTATGGCTACACCTTC. This chain links TRBV10-2 with TRBJ1-2; 10 bases match TRBD1. Germline CDR1 WSHSY, CDR2 SAAADI. J gave up 4 bases and V 3 bases, and 5 bases lay outside the gene matches. The CDR3 is made up of 15 amino acids.